Listed below are T cell receptor beta chains from one sample, sequenced in a study of T-cell memory formation after mild COVID-19. TCRdb re-called the 5' RACE reads through MiXCR, storing one row per CDR3 protein. The data show 300,000 to 400,000 distinct CDR3 sequences, with under 15% seen just once and 20% to 25% held by the top ten. Sequenced material: PBMCs or a T cell subset sorted from them (not recorded which). These receptors originate from a man aged 18 to 29 who had mild COVID-19 (a few samples of this study predate the infection). Cell type and time point are not known. Each CDR3 is given with its conserved first and last residue. D genes are given only for firm matches. Rows give clone size only sometimes, using once, few, many, or a class for an expanded clone.

v_call	clone_size	d_call	j_call	cdr3_aa	cdr3_nt
TRBV24-1	.	TRBD2	TRBJ2-1	CATRASGRYNEQFF	TGTGCCACCAGGGCTAGCGGGAGATACAATGAGCAGTTCTTC
TRBV6-5	many	.	TRBJ1-6	CASSYSRPANSPLHF	TGTGCCAGCAGTTACTCTAGGCCCGCTAATTCACCCCTCCACTTT
TRBV10-3	.	TRBD1	TRBJ1-2	CAISDLGRQGADGYTF	TGTGCCATCAGTGACCTGGGGCGACAGGGGGCGGACGGCTACACCTTC
TRBV20-1	.	.	TRBJ1-5	CSARGQGNQPQHF	TGCAGTGCTAGGGGCCAGGGCAATCAGCCCCAGCATTTT
TRBV4-1	few	.	TRBJ1-5	CASSQDGFQPQHF	TGCGCCAGCAGCCAAGATGGGTTTCAGCCCCAGCATTTT
TRBV6-5	.	TRBD2	TRBJ2-5	CASSPRGGGGETQYF	TGTGCCAGCAGTCCTCGGGGGGGCGGAGGGGAGACCCAGTACTTC
TRBV5-1	few	TRBD1	TRBJ2-2	CASSFFFQGAGELFF	TGCGCCAGCAGCTTCTTTTTCCAGGGGGCCGGGGAGCTGTTTTTT
TRBV2	few	.	TRBJ2-5	CASSETPGPWGETQYF	TGTGCCAGCAGTGAGACTCCCGGGCCCTGGGGAGAGACCCAGTACTTC
TRBV7-9	few	TRBD2	TRBJ2-3	CASSRGGASDTQYF	TGTGCCAGCAGCCGGGGGGGCGCGTCAGATACGCAGTATTTT
TRBV5-1	.	.	TRBJ2-7	CASSLRDGEQYF	TGCGCCAGCAGCTTACGGGACGGGGAGCAGTACTTC
TRBV6-2/TRBV6-3	.	.	TRBJ1-2	CASSYSFGFYGYTF	TGTGCCAGCAGTTACTCGTTCGGGTTCTATGGCTACACCTTC
TRBV6-6	.	TRBD2	TRBJ2-2	CASRGAGGTTGELFF	TGTGCCAGCAGGGGGGCGGGGGGCACCACCGGGGAGCTGTTTTTT
TRBV6-5	few	.	TRBJ1-2	CASSYSEQGVNYGYTF	TGTGCCAGCAGTTACTCGGAACAGGGTGTGAACTATGGCTACACCTTC
TRBV6-5	many	TRBD2	TRBJ2-1	CASTEGTRGHEQFF	TGTGCCAGCACCGAGGGGACTAGGGGTCATGAGCAGTTCTTC
TRBV12-3/TRBV12-4	few	.	TRBJ1-5	CASTTTGTSNQPQHF	TGTGCCAGCACTACGACAGGAACTAGCAATCAGCCCCAGCATTTT
TRBV3-1	.	TRBD2	TRBJ2-5	CASSQDDGGALQETQYF	TGTGCCAGCAGCCAAGATGACGGGGGGGCCTTACAGGAGACCCAGTACTTC
TRBV20-1	.	.	TRBJ2-5	CSAGYNSQETQYF	TGCAGTGCTGGGTATAACAGCCAAGAGACCCAGTACTTC
TRBV4-3	.	.	TRBJ2-1	CASSQVDNNEQFF	TGCGCCAGCAGCCAAGTTGACAACAATGAGCAGTTCTTC
TRBV21-1	.	.	TRBJ2-7	CASSLNRGDRESYEQYF	TGTGCCAGCAGCTTAAACAGGGGGGACAGGGAATCCTACGAGCAGTACTTC
TRBV20-1	.	TRBD2	TRBJ2-5	CSARDAGGAWETQYF	TGCAGTGCTAGAGATGCGGGGGGGGCGTGGGAGACCCAGTACTTC
TRBV4-1	few	TRBD1	TRBJ2-3	CASSQETGGADTQYF	TGCGCCAGCAGCCAAGAAACAGGGGGCGCAGATACGCAGTATTTT
TRBV6-2/TRBV6-3	.	.	TRBJ1-5	CASSFASYSNQPQHF	TGTGCCAGCAGTTTCGCTTCGTATAGCAATCAGCCCCAGCATTTT
TRBV7-9	few	.	TRBJ1-2	CASSNPDRALGGYTF	TGTGCCAGCAGTAATCCAGACCGGGCCCTGGGTGGCTACACCTTC
TRBV12-5	few	.	TRBJ1-1	CASGRGMNTEAFF	TGTGCTAGCGGCAGGGGTATGAACACTGAAGCTTTCTTT
TRBV6-2/TRBV6-3	many	TRBD2	TRBJ2-7	CASSYRAAGGYYEQYF	TGTGCCAGCAGTTACCGTGCAGCGGGGGGCTACTACGAGCAGTACTTC
TRBV5-1	.	.	TRBJ2-5	CASSFSRQPEETQYF	TGCGCCAGCAGTTTCTCCCGACAGCCTGAAGAGACCCAGTACTTC
TRBV12-3/TRBV12-4	.	.	TRBJ2-1	CASRFPPTRVDEQFF	TGTGCCAGCAGGTTCCCCCCCACTAGAGTCGATGAGCAGTTCTTC
TRBV27	.	TRBD1	TRBJ2-7	CASSFSGTGSTRNYEQYF	TGTGCCAGCAGTTTCTCCGGGACAGGGTCGACGAGGAACTACGAGCAGTACTTC
TRBV15	few	TRBD1	TRBJ1-1	CATSRKQGWNTEAFF	TGTGCCACCAGCAGGAAACAGGGGTGGAACACTGAAGCTTTCTTT
TRBV6-6	many	.	TRBJ2-4	CASSYSSPTTRAIQYF	TGTGCCAGCAGTTACTCGAGTCCGACCACGAGAGCCATTCAGTACTTC
TRBV7-2	.	.	TRBJ1-2	CASGTYGYTF	TGTGCCAGCGGGACCTATGGCTACACCTTC
TRBV24-1	once	.	TRBJ2-3	CATSDRQGGADTQYF	TGTGCCACCAGTGATCGACAGGGAGGGGCAGATACGCAGTATTTT
TRBV18	.	TRBD2	TRBJ2-1	CASSPGVAGAEQFF	TGTGCCAGCTCACCCGGGGTAGCGGGGGCTGAGCAGTTCTTC
TRBV7-8	.	.	TRBJ1-6	CASSLRGPSSYNSPLHF	TGTGCCAGCAGCTTGCGTGGACCAAGCTCCTATAATTCACCCCTCCACTTT
TRBV4-3	few	TRBD1	TRBJ1-5	CASSRDRAPQPQHF	TGCGCCAGCAGCCGCGACAGGGCCCCCCAGCCCCAGCATTTT
TRBV30	few	TRBD1	TRBJ2-1	CAWSVRPGGSYNEQFF	TGTGCCTGGAGTGTACGCCCAGGGGGCTCCTACAATGAGCAGTTCTTC
TRBV7-2	.	TRBD1	TRBJ1-1	CASSLTGGIGAEAFF	TGTGCCAGCAGCTTGACAGGGGGGATTGGGGCTGAAGCTTTCTTT
TRBV12-3/TRBV12-4	.	.	TRBJ2-5	CASSRWGVGEETQYF	TGTGCCAGCAGTCGATGGGGCGTTGGGGAGGAGACCCAGTACTTC
TRBV7-2	.	TRBD1	TRBJ1-5	CASSFGPGQGTQPQHF	TGTGCCAGCAGCTTCGGTCCGGGACAGGGTACTCAGCCCCAGCATTTT
TRBV20-1	.	TRBD2	TRBJ2-1	CSASQLAGGNTEQFF	TGCAGTGCGTCGCAACTAGCGGGGGGTAACACTGAGCAGTTCTTC
TRBV28	.	TRBD1	TRBJ1-5	CASSPLDREGQPQHF	TGTGCCAGCAGTCCCCTGGACAGGGAGGGACAGCCCCAGCATTTT